The 4 T cell receptor beta chains below were found in one sample sequenced in a study of blood T cell repertoires in COVID-19. Repertoires were generated with immunoSEQ multiplex PCR, while TCRdb's copy carries only in-frame clones and drops some. Counted here are about 33,000 clones, approximately 91% occurring once; the ten biggest clones make up 19%. Sequencing used peripheral blood. The receptors shown here come from a man between 70 and 80 years old with acute or convalescent COVID-19.

This clone was observed a single time. The chain carries TRBV12-2 and TRBJ1-5; the D segment call TRBD1 is taken from the table without a DNA check. TRBV12-2 represents a pseudogene. The CDR3 has 15 residues. The CDR3 here is CASRYNRGLYQPQHF. The DNA of the CDR3 is TGTGCAAGTCGCTATAACAGGGGTTTATATCAGCCCCAGCATTTT.

In its sample, this clone was seen once. The chain recombines TRBV5-1 with TRBJ2-7; 10 bases line up with TRBD2. The CDR3 is made up of 16 amino acids. Germline V gene lookup returns CDR1 SGHRS and CDR2 YFSETQ. V lost 0 bases and J lost 1; bases outside the gene matches: 4. This CDR3 is CASSLAPTSGSYEQYF. The CDR3 region has the DNA TGCGCCAGCAGCTTGGCCCCGACTAGCGGGTCCTACGAGCAGTACTTC.

The chain is built from TRBV4-3 and TRBJ1-1; D is unclear. The CDR3 is made up of 14 amino acids. Germline lookup yields CDR1 LGHNA and CDR2 YSLEER. V was clipped by 0 bases and J by 6 bases, with 11 bases between them. The CDR3 region is CASSQEPGSAEAFF. CDR3 sequence (DNA): TGCGCCAGCAGCCAAGAACCAGGTAGTGCTGAAGCTTTCTTT.

The rearrangement joins TRBV5-1 to TRBJ2-7; D perhaps matches TRBD1 (6 bases). Germline-derived CDR1 and CDR2 are SGHRS and YFSETQ. V shed 5 bases and J shed 2 bases, with 11 bases lying between them. The CDR3 extends over 13 amino acids. The CDR3 here is CASSRDNAYEQYF. The CDR3 DNA follows: TGCGCCAGCAGTCGGGACAATGCCTACGAGCAGTACTTC.